This T cell receptor beta chain originates from a study of cytomegalovirus exposure and HLA in healthy donors. The study's findings and limits: It was likely that a cluster of highly shared sequence variants was a sequencing artifact. The analysis excluded some indistinguishable V segments, including TRBV6-2 and TRBV6-3. Later work found most CMV-associated TCR beta chains apparently HLA-restricted. In a later analysis, HLA-associated beta chains showed higher expansion and lower generation probabilities than comparable chains.

CDR1 is LNHDA and CDR2 is SQIVND in the germline V gene (reference sequence). This CDR3 is 13 amino acids long. Deletions cut 8 bases from V and 2 bases from J, with 12 bases between. As concerns this clone: Its specificity is unknown.

PCR employed 60 Vbeta and 13 Jbeta primers. Assay used: immunoSEQ multiplex PCR; TCRdb lists only in-frame clones, some missing. The sample lists about 220,000 clones, approximately 82% occurring once. This rearrangement joins TRBV19 to TRBJ1-1; weak D call: TRBD1 (6 bases). The sequence came from a young man in good health and CMV-seronegative. The specimen sequenced was PBMCs. The CDR3 here is CASSGTLNTEAFF. The CDR3 DNA follows: TGTGCCAGTTCCGGGACACTAAACACTGAAGCTTTCTTT.